This T cell receptor (beta chain) comes out of a study of OX40 agonist ivuxolimab in advanced cancers. Whole-study context: Ivuxolimab, which patients received intravenously every 2 weeks, was dosed at 0.01 to 10 mg/kg. Two patients with cutaneous melanoma and one with hepatocellular carcinoma, three in total, showed partial responses.

Assay: immunoSEQ multiplex PCR; the TCRdb copy retains only in-frame clones and omits some. Here the sample spans 45,000 to 50,000 clones, approximately 91% being singletons. Comment on this clone: The antigen is undetermined.

This CDR3 contains 16 residues. V lost 1 base, J lost 0 bases, and 13 bases lay in between. Germline CDR1 reads SGHDN; CDR2 reads FVKESK. Study results and caveats: The study did not work out the antigen specificity of the expanded peripheral T cells. Clonal expansion by week 6 occurred in CD4+ and CD8+ blood T cells (at 0.1 to 3.0 mg/kg).

Specimen: CD4+ or CD8+ T cells sorted from blood, collected in a trial of the OX40 agonist ivuxolimab. This rearrangement joins TRBV14 to TRBJ2-7; D ambiguous. The TCR was taken from an adult with an advanced solid tumor such as melanoma, head and neck, liver or kidney cancer. The CDR3 sequence is CASSQGPPPSSYEQYF. The CDR3 coding sequence is TGTGCCAGCAGCCAAGGGCCCCCTCCTAGCTCCTACGAGCAGTACTTC.